The entry that follows covers one T cell receptor (beta chain) sequence. Antigen unknown. V dropped 5 bases and J dropped 2; count of bases not matched to a gene: 8. The CDR3 has 15 amino acids. Per germline, CDR1 SGHAT and CDR2 FQNNGV. These data are taken from a study of T cells in localized non-small cell lung cancer. Notes on the study in general: Tumor showed lower T cell clonality than uninvolved adjacent lung, where it was highest.

The protocol was immunoSEQ multiplex PCR, while the TCRdb copy is restricted to in-frame clones and leaves out a portion. The sample lists tens of thousands of clones; 85% to 90% were seen once. The starting material was peripheral blood, obtained before any cancer treatment. The receptor comes from a male donor older than 55 with stage III lung adenocarcinoma. The V call is TRBV11-2, the J call TRBJ2-7, with 8 nucleotides matching TRBD1. CDR3: CASSRPGTGAYEQYF. The CDR3, as DNA: TGTGCCAGCAGCCGACCCGGGACAGGAGCCTACGAGCAGTACTTC.